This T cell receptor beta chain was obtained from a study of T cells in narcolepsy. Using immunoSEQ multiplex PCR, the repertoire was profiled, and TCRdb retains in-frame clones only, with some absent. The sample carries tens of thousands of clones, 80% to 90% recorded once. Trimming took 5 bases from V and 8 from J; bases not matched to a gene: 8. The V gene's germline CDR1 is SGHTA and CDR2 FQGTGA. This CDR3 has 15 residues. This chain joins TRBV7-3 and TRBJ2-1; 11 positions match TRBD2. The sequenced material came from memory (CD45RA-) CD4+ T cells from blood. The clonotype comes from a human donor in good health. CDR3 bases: TGTGCCAGCAGCCCCACCGTAGCGGGGGGGGATGAGCAGTTCTTC. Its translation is CASSPTVAGGDEQFF.